This TCR beta chain was captured by sequencing in a study of CD8 T cells in Susac syndrome. Study-wide context: Intravenous immunoglobulin alone or corticosteroids were being given to patients with Susac syndrome at blood draw, unless they were therapy-naive. Findings of the study overall: It was acknowledged in the study that its TCR sequencing and HLA analysis involved a relatively small number of individuals. In total CD8+ repertoires, fewer than 20 Susac-specific public clones were found, and in CD8+ TEMRA repertoires, five were found.

The sequenced target, TCR beta, came from blood CD8+ and CD4+ T cells. With V trimmed by 6 bases and J by 2 bases, 9 bases remained unmatched. The CDR3 is 15 amino acids. With regard to this clonotype: Its antigen is as yet unknown.

cDNA came from approximately 0.5 to 1 ug RNA primed by random hexamers. MiXCR, applied by TCRdb to the immunoSEQ multiplex PCR reads, yields one record per CDR3 protein. The sample has approximately 80,000 distinct CDR3 sequences, roughly 95% seen once; the top ten hold 0.5% to 0.65%. The sample taken for sequencing was CD8+ T cells from PBMCs. This receptor was taken from a human donor with Susac syndrome. The chain couples TRBV12-3 or TRBV12-4 to TRBJ1-2; 7 bases are shared with TRBD1. CDR3 sequence (DNA): TGTGCCAGCAGCCCCCATGACAGGGCCAACTATGGCTACACCTTC. It specifies CASSPHDRANYGYTF.